Listed here are 16 T cell receptor beta chains from one sample, sequenced in a study of regulatory T cells in long-lasting Graves disease. The time point here: persistent/refractory GD, antithyroid drugs over 5 years with positive TRAb. Isolated PBMC RNA provided the starting material for the TCR library. Building the TCR beta libraries relied on iRepertoire HTBI primers, and CDR3 regions underwent Arm-PCR. One entry per CDR3 protein results from TCRdb running MiXCR on the multiplex PCR reads. The repertoire holds about 400,000 distinct CDR3 sequences, roughly 20% seen once, with around 20% in the top ten. The sequencing used peripheral blood mononuclear cells (PBMCs), collected when the disease was refractory, from a patient treated with antithyroid drugs. The receptors were gathered from a female donor with Graves disease.

CDR3 DNA: TGTGCCAGCAGTTACCGGGACAGGGGAAAAGAGACCCAGTACTTC. It codes for CASSYRDRGKETQYF. The chain has TRBV6-2 or TRBV6-3 and TRBJ2-5, with 10 bases lining up with TRBD1. V dropped 2 bases and J dropped 3; count of bases not matched to a gene: 3. The CDR3 contains 15 residues. CDR1 and CDR2 from the germline V gene are MNHEY and SVGEGT.

The chain has TRBV9 and TRBJ2-4, with D hard to call. With 0 bases removed from V and 8 bases from J, the gap between germline ends came to 24 bases. Germline lookup yields CDR1 SGDLS and CDR2 YYNGEE. The length of the CDR3 is 18 residues. The CDR3 DNA is TGTGCCAGCAGCGTAGCTACGGGTGGTGGTGGGTCTTCTGACATTCAGTACTTC. It yields the protein CASSVATGGGGSSDIQYF.

This clonotype was recorded many times. This chain connects TRBV12-5 to TRBJ2-2, with 7 bases aligning to TRBD2. This CDR3 region has 15 residues. Germline V CDR1 and CDR2: LGHNT, FRNRAP. V shed 6 bases and J 2 bases; nucleotides not matched to a gene: 6. CDR3 sequence (DNA): TGTGCTAGTGGCCTCGGGGGGAAAAACACCGGGGAGCTGTTTTTT. Residues: CASGLGGKNTGELFF.

Only a few counts were recorded for this clonotype. V gene TRBV10-1 combines with J gene TRBJ2-7, with TRBD2 matching over 7 bases. Germline-derived CDR1 and CDR2 are WNHNN and SYGVQD (reference sequence). The CDR3 runs to 13 residues. V lost 7 bases, J lost 3 bases, and 6 bases stayed unmatched. CDR3: CASNPSGSYEQYF. In DNA, the CDR3 is TGCGCCAGCAATCCTAGCGGAAGCTACGAGCAGTACTTC.

This clonotype was detected ten times or more. The chain has TRBV2 and TRBJ2-5, with 8 bases identical to TRBD2. Germline lookup yields CDR1 SNHLY and CDR2 FYNNEI. The CDR3 covers 15 residues. V shed 7 bases and J 5 bases; nucleotides not matched to a gene: 12. The CDR3 DNA is TGTGCCAGCAAGGTAGCGGGACGAAGTTCTGAGACCCAGTACTTC. Translation gives CASKVAGRSSETQYF.

This clonotype has just a few counts. V gene TRBV18 combines with J gene TRBJ1-1, with a possible D match to TRBD1 (6 bases). CDR1 and CDR2 (germline): KGHSH, LQKENI. Trimming took 3 bases from V and 5 from J, leaving 16 bases between them. The CDR3 consists of 15 residues. This chain's CDR3 is CASSPAVQGITEAFF. CDR3 bases: TGTGCCAGCTCACCCGCGGTCCAGGGGATAACTGAAGCTTTCTTT. Full variable domain (remainder filled in from reference TRBV18 and TRBJ1-1): NAGVMQNPRHLVRRRGQEARLRCSPMKGHSHVYWYRQLPEEGLKFMVYLQKENIIDESGMPKERFSAEFPKEGPSILRIQQVVRGDSAAYFCASSPAVQGITEAFFGQGTRLTVV.

A word on this clonotype: An end of the junction differs from the germline gene, which may be a read error. The V and J genes are TRBV27 and TRBJ2-3, with D possibly being TRBD1 or TRBD2 (5 bases each). CDR3 length equals 16 residues. Germline CDR1 and CDR2: MNHEY and SMNVEV (reference sequence). In DNA form, the CDR3 reads TGTGCCAGCAGTCAGGGAGTAGCCATTTCCACAGATGCGCAGTATTTT. It codes for CASSQGVAISTDAQYF.

The chain carries TRBV12-3 or TRBV12-4 and TRBJ2-1, with D possibly being TRBD1 (6 bases). V shed 7 bases and J shed 9 bases, with 16 bases lying between them. This CDR3 comprises 13 residues. CDR3 in amino acids: CASKPLLGGEQFF. The CDR3, as DNA: TGTGCCAGCAAGCCCCTCCTAGGGGGTGAGCAGTTCTTC.

A remark on this clonotype: A much more abundant neighbour one base away suggests this may be a read error. J is TRBJ1-2 and V is TRBV28; 7 positions agree with TRBD1. Germline V gene lookup returns CDR1 MDHEN and CDR2 SYDVKM. With V trimmed by 3 bases and J by 7 bases, 11 bases remained unmatched. The CDR3 consists of 15 residues. The CDR3 DNA sequence: TGTGCCAGCAGTTTCGGGGGACAGACAGGGCGTGGCTACACCTTC. Translated, it gives CASSFGGQTGRGYTF.

The table lists this clonotype with a few counts. CDR3 protein: CASSERTANQPQHF. The DNA for the CDR3 is TGTGCCAGCAGTGAACGGACAGCCAATCAGCCCCAGCATTTT. V is TRBV6-1 and J is TRBJ1-5, with D possibly TRBD1 on 6 matching bases. Germline assignment: CDR1 MNHNS and CDR2 SASEGT. Trimming removed 2 bases at V and 3 bases at J, with 8 bases between. The CDR3 is 14 amino acids.

V is TRBV30 and J is TRBJ2-2; 12 bases line up with TRBD2. The J segment lost 4 bases and the V segment lost 0 bases, leaving 6 bases of the junction unmatched. The CDR3 is made up of 17 amino acids. Germline loops: CDR1 GTSNPN, CDR2 SVGIG (reference sequence). This chain's CDR3 is CAWSVLAGGSFTGELFF. CDR3 DNA: TGTGCCTGGAGTGTACTAGCGGGAGGCTCGTTCACCGGGGAGCTGTTTTTT.

In this sample, this clonotype turned up many times. The chain uses TRBV6-1 and TRBJ2-5, with 7 nucleotides matching TRBD1. The V segment lost 7 bases and the J segment 2 bases; nucleotides outside the gene matches: 19. The CDR3 is made up of 18 amino acids. Looked up from germline, CDR1 is MNHNS and CDR2 is SASEGT. CDR3 nucleotide sequence: TGTGCCAGCATACAACCCTCCCGGGACAGAAGTACTCAAGAGACCCAGTACTTC. Its translation: CASIQPSRDRSTQETQYF.

The chain recombines TRBV20-1 with TRBJ1-1; D remains ambiguous. This CDR3 has 13 residues. CDR1 DFQATT and CDR2 SNEGSKA come from the germline V gene (reference sequence). Trimming pared 4 bases from V and 1 base from J, leaving 10 bases between. CDR3 DNA: TGCAGTGCTATTGGGAATTCGAACACTGAAGCTTTCTTT. Protein: CSAIGNSNTEAFF.

This clonotype turned up a few times. This chain joins TRBV14 and TRBJ1-4; 7 nucleotides match TRBD1. The CDR3 covers 13 residues. The V segment lost 1 base and the J segment 13 bases; nucleotides outside the gene matches: 6. Germline V lookup: CDR1 SGHDN, CDR2 FVKESK. In DNA form, the CDR3 reads TGTGCCAGCAGCCAAGCCCGACAGGGAGGACTGTTTTTT. This codes for CASSQARQGGLFF. Variable domain in full (rest from reference TRBV14 and TRBJ1-4): EAGVTQFPSHSVIEKGQTVTLRCDPISGHDNLYWYRRVMGKEIKFLLHFVKESKQDESGMPNNRFLAERTGGTYSTLKVQPAELEDSGVYFCASSQARQGGLFFGSGTQLSVL.

The chain has TRBV28 and TRBJ2-3, with TRBD2 matching 10 bases. The CDR3 extends over 15 amino acids. Germline CDR1 reads MDHEN; CDR2 reads SYDVKM. The junction had 5 bases not matched to a gene; V was cut back by 2 bases and J by 6 bases. The CDR3 sequence: CASSLGASGSDTQYF. As DNA, the CDR3 is TGTGCCAGCAGTTTAGGGGCTAGCGGGAGTGATACGCAGTATTTT.

This clonotype has a count of ten or more. J is TRBJ1-3 and V is TRBV18; D gene uncertain. The CDR3 contains 14 residues. V lost 2 bases and J 0 bases, leaving 5 bases between the germline ends. Germline assignment: CDR1 KGHSH and CDR2 LQKENI. In DNA form, the CDR3 reads TGTGCCAGCTCACCAGCGGGCTCTGGAAACACCATATATTTT. Its translation is CASSPAGSGNTIYF.